The rows below give T cell receptor beta chains drawn from one sample of a study of CDR3 diversity in severe acne. TCRdb re-derived calls from the PCR reads in MiXCR, one entry per CDR3 protein. This sample yields about 90,000 distinct CDR3 sequences, of which about 52% are seen a single time; roughly a tenth belongs to the top ten. The sample taken for sequencing was blood. The receptors originated from a male donor in good health, serving as a control. The CDR3 runs from the conserved cysteine through the conserved F or W. Fields, in order: V gene, D gene, clone size, J gene, CDR3 protein, CDR3 DNA. A D gene is named only where the DNA matches it firmly. Clone size is shown for a subset of rows, as once, few, many or a class of expanded clone.

>TRBV25-1|.|many|TRBJ1-1
CASRGGSEAFF
TGTGCCAGCAGAGGGGGTTCTGAAGCTTTCTTT
>TRBV19|.|.|TRBJ1-1
CASCGRMQRTEAFF
TGTGCCAGTTGTGGGAGGATGCAGAGGACTGAAGCTTTCTTT
>TRBV20-1|TRBD1|few|TRBJ2-5
CSARDGTGRETQYF
TGCAGTGCTAGAGATGGGACAGGGCGGGAGACCCAGTACTTC
>TRBV7-3|.|.|TRBJ2-5
CASSLGAGETQYF
TGTGCCAGCAGCTTGGGTGCGGGAGAGACCCAGTACTTC
>TRBV12-3/TRBV12-4|.|.|TRBJ2-5
CASSLRALNQETQYF
TGTGCCAGCAGTTTAAGGGCACTGAACCAAGAGACCCAGTACTTC
>TRBV5-1|.|.|TRBJ1-4
CDSSQRQNEKLFF
TGTGACAGCAGCCAACGACAGAATGAAAAACTGTTTTTT
>TRBV7-7|TRBD2|.|TRBJ2-5
CASSLGLAGSSETQYF
TGTGCTAGCAGCTTAGGTCTAGCGGGTAGCTCGGAGACCCAGTACTTC
>TRBV9|.|.|TRBJ2-3
CASSEQDRTDTQYF
TGTGCCAGCAGCGAACAGGACCGCACAGATACGCAGTATTTT
>TRBV7-9|.|many|TRBJ1-2
CASSAGYWHTF
TGTGCCAGCAGCGCCGGATACTGGCACACCTTC
>TRBV7-8|.|.|TRBJ2-5
CASSLGLGREETQYF
TGTGCCAGCAGCTTAGGTCTTGGCAGGGAAGAGACCCAGTACTTC
>TRBV20-1|TRBD2|.|TRBJ2-3
CSARDVGGGTDTQYF
TGCAGTGCTAGGGATGTGGGGGGGGGGACAGATACGCAGTATTTT
>TRBV25-1|.|few|TRBJ1-5
CASSDRGYGQPQHF
TGTGCCAGCAGTGATCGAGGGTATGGTCAGCCCCAGCATTTT
>TRBV2|.|medium-sized|TRBJ2-7
CASSAGGGLKQYF
TGTGCCAGCAGTGCGGGTGGTGGACTCAAGCAGTACTTC
>TRBV7-9|.|.|TRBJ2-6
CASSPKQGAGASVLTF
TGTGCCAGCAGCCCGAAACAGGGTGCTGGGGCCAGCGTCCTGACTTTC
>TRBV27|TRBD1|many|TRBJ1-6
CASSSSDRVNSPLHF
TGTGCCAGCAGTTCCTCAGACAGGGTTAATTCACCCCTCCACTTT
>TRBV24-1|TRBD1|many|TRBJ2-5
CATSDLTTGIETQYF
TGTGCCACCAGTGATTTAACGACAGGGATAGAGACCCAGTACTTC
>TRBV4-1|.|.|TRBJ2-7
CASSQVVGEQYF
TGCGCCAGCAGCCAAGTGGTGGGGGAGCAGTACTTC
>TRBV6-6|TRBD2|few|TRBJ2-7
CASSYSGAGASSYEQYF
TGTGCCAGCAGTTACTCAGGAGCGGGAGCAAGCTCCTACGAGCAGTACTTC
>TRBV20-1|TRBD2|.|TRBJ2-2
CSARSAGAGGGGELFF
TGCAGTGCTAGGTCTGCGGGAGCGGGAGGGGGCGGGGAGCTGTTTTTT
>TRBV6-2/TRBV6-3|.|many|TRBJ1-1
CASSYSTKGGNTEAFF
TGTGCCAGCAGTTACTCGACGAAGGGGGGTAACACTGAAGCTTTCTTT
>TRBV25-1|.|.|TRBJ1-6
CASNPRGNSPLHF
TGTGCCAGCAACCCAAGGGGAAATTCACCCCTCCACTTT
>TRBV9|TRBD1|many|TRBJ2-2
CASSVLTGGTGELFF
TGTGCCAGCAGCGTACTGACAGGGGGAACCGGGGAGCTGTTTTTT
>TRBV19|.|.|TRBJ1-1
CASSIVWTPNTEAFF
TGTGCCAGTAGTATAGTTTGGACACCCAACACTGAAGCTTTCTTT
>TRBV5-1|.|many|TRBJ1-1
CASSIAPPNTEAFF
TGCGCCAGCAGCATCGCCCCCCCTAACACTGAAGCTTTCTTT
>TRBV7-2|.|.|TRBJ2-3
CASSSSETDTQYF
TGTGCCAGCAGCTCCAGCGAAACAGATACGCAGTATTTT
>TRBV5-1|TRBD1|.|TRBJ2-3
CASHFSGQGDTTDTQYF
TGCGCCAGTCACTTCTCCGGACAGGGGGATACCACAGATACGCAGTATTTT
>TRBV7-9|.|.|TRBJ1-2
CASYRALGDYGYTF
TGTGCCAGCTACCGGGCTTTGGGAGACTATGGCTACACCTTC
>TRBV20-1|.|.|TRBJ1-1
CSASPGEEAEAFF
TGCAGTGCCAGCCCCGGGGAGGAGGCTGAAGCTTTCTTT